Presented here are 16 T cell receptor beta chains from one specimen sequenced in a study. The instrument given in TCRdb is Illumina MiSeq. Using fastp at Q25 and MiXCR, TCRdb reprocessed the public reads and kept productive beta chains. All rows with the same CDR3 protein become a single entry with the most common DNA and genes. The sample contains 4,000 to 5,000 distinct CDR3 sequences, over 7.5% of them found a single time. The top ten clonotypes cover 33% of the sample. Source material: CD4+ T cells from peripheral blood. All receptors come from a human donor with rheumatoid arthritis.

This clonotype was recorded many times. This rearrangement joins TRBV5-8 to TRBJ1-1; no firm D call. The CDR3 contains 11 residues. Trimming cost V 7 bases and J 0 bases, with 4 bases left between them. CDR1 and CDR2 (germline): SGHTS, YDEGEE. In DNA, the CDR3 is TGTGCCAGCGTCGTGAACACTGAAGCTTTCTTT. Translating it yields CASVVNTEAFF.

At least ten counts were recorded for this clonotype. This chain connects TRBV7-3 to TRBJ2-3; D could derive from TRBD1 or TRBD2 (5 bases each). Germline V lookup: CDR1 SGHTA, CDR2 FQGTGA. This CDR3 has 14 amino acids. Trimming took 3 bases from V and 0 from J, leaving 7 bases between them. The CDR3 protein is CASSLWGSTDTQYF. The DNA of the CDR3 is TGTGCCAGCAGCTTGTGGGGGAGCACAGATACGCAGTATTTT.

By share, this clonotype ranks as medium-sized. The rearrangement joins TRBV4-1 to TRBJ2-7; D is perhaps TRBD1 (6 bases). Looked up from germline, CDR1 is MGHRA and CDR2 is YSYEKL. V gave up 0 bases and J gave up 3 bases, with 12 bases separating them. The CDR3 contains 15 residues. The DNA for the CDR3 is TGCGCCAGCAGCCAAGACAGGGGCTCTTTCTACGAGCAGTACTTC. Encoded protein: CASSQDRGSFYEQYF.

This clonotype showed up many times. The chain links TRBV7-2 to TRBJ2-2; D is uncertain. The CDR3 covers 14 residues. Germline V gives CDR1 SGHTA, CDR2 FQGNSA. The V and J ends lost 0 bases and 4 bases respectively, with 6 bases between them. The chain's CDR3 is CASSLAQVTGELFF. CDR3 DNA sequence: TGTGCCAGCAGCTTAGCGCAGGTCACCGGGGAGCTGTTTTTT.

This clonotype was recorded at least ten times. The J gene is TRBJ2-2, the V gene TRBV3-1, with D unclear. Germline CDR1 and CDR2: LGHDT and YNNKEL (reference sequence). V was clipped by 1 base and J by 4 bases, with 7 bases between them. This CDR3 comprises 14 residues. The chain's CDR3 is CASSQGGTTGELFF. As DNA, the CDR3 is TGTGCCAGCAGCCAAGGAGGCACCACCGGGGAGCTGTTTTTT.

On this clonotype: This CDR3 fails to terminate in the conserved phenylalanine or tryptophan, so it likely reflects a read error. This rearrangement joins TRBV7-3 to TRBJ1-6, with D unresolved. The CDR3 loop spans 11 amino acids. The V end lost 2 bases, the J end lost 10 bases, and 3 bases lay between the germline ends. Germline V CDR1 and CDR2: SGHTA, FQGTGA. The CDR3 nucleotides read TGTGCCAGCAGCTTACGCTCACCCCTCCACCTT. Residues: CASSLRSPLHL.

By share of the sample, this clonotype is medium-sized. The chain has TRBV7-9 and TRBJ1-3; D is undetermined. Germline-derived CDR1 and CDR2 are SEHNR and FQNEAQ (reference sequence). V dropped 5 bases and J dropped 4 bases, with 9 bases sitting between them. The CDR3 has 13 amino acids. Here the CDR3 reads CASSLDTGNTIYF. Written as DNA, the CDR3 is TGTGCCAGCAGCCTTGACACCGGAAACACCATATATTTT. The full variable domain, in which reference TRBV7-9 and TRBJ1-3 provide the parts outside the CDR3, is DTGVSQNPRHKITKRGQNVTFRCDPISEHNRLYWYRQTLGQGPEFLTYFQNEAQLEKSRLLSDRFSAERPKGSFSTLEIQRTEQGDSAMYLCASSLDTGNTIYFGEGSWLTVV.

By sample fraction, this clonotype is medium-sized (0.01 to 0.1%). The CDR3 region has the DNA TGTGCCAGCAGCCAAGCGGCCACTGAAGCTTTCTTT. Its translation is CASSQAATEAFF. The chain employs TRBV3-1 and TRBJ1-1; no reliable D call. CDR1 is LGHDT, CDR2 YNNKEL, per germline (reference sequence). V gave up 1 base and J gave up 4 bases, with 4 bases separating them. This CDR3 contains 12 residues. Drawing the rest from reference TRBV3-1 and TRBJ1-1, the complete variable domain is DTAVSQTPKYLVTQMGNDKSIKCEQNLGHDTMYWYKQDSKKFLKIMFSYNNKELIINETVPNRFSPKSPDKAHLNLHINSLELGDSAVYFCASSQAATEAFFGQGTRLTVV.

This clonotype was seen more than once but under ten times. The chain links TRBV11-2 to TRBJ2-1, with D perhaps given as TRBD1 or TRBD2 (7 bases each). CDR3 length: 14 residues. The germline V gene encodes CDR1 SGHAT and CDR2 FQNNGV. V was cut by 6 bases and J by 1 base, with 10 bases left in between. CDR3 sequence: CASRAGQSYNEQFF. The CDR3 nucleotides are TGTGCCAGCAGAGCGGGACAGTCCTACAATGAGCAGTTCTTC.

Relative to its sample, this clonotype is medium-sized (0.01 to 0.1%). The rearrangement joins TRBV28 to TRBJ1-2; a weak D match, TRBD1 (5 bases). Germline V lookup: CDR1 MDHEN, CDR2 SYDVKM. Trimming left V 6 bases short and J 6 bases short, with 23 bases between. This CDR3 has 16 residues. CDR3 protein: CASSLSGTAAQDGYTF. Here the CDR3 DNA reads TGTGCCAGCAGCCTCAGCGGGACCGCGGCTCAAGATGGCTACACCTTC.

This clonotype is labeled medium-sized. CDR3 in DNA: TGCGCCAGCAGCTTGTCAGCGGGAACTGAGCAGTTCTTC. Its translation: CASSLSAGTEQFF. The chain carries TRBV5-1 and TRBJ2-1; 7 bases map to TRBD2. CDR1 is SGHRS, CDR2 YFSETQ, per germline. J was trimmed by 9 bases and V by 1 base; bases with no gene match: 4. The CDR3 runs to 13 residues.

The chain recombines TRBV18 with TRBJ1-2, with D tentatively TRBD1 (5 bases). Trimming pared 3 bases from V and 3 bases from J, leaving 17 bases between. This CDR3 has 16 residues. CDR1 KGHSH and CDR2 LQKENI come from the germline V gene. The CDR3 region is CASSPVLRGDDYGYTF. CDR3 in DNA: TGTGCCAGCTCACCGGTCTTGAGGGGTGACGACTATGGCTACACCTTC.

This clonotype is medium-sized by share. CDR3 loop: CASSEGTDTQYF. In DNA form, the CDR3 reads TGTGCCAGCAGTGAAGGTACAGATACGCAGTATTTT. V is TRBV6-1 and J is TRBJ2-3, with no clear D. Germline values: CDR1 MNHNS, CDR2 SASEGT. The CDR3 contains 12 residues. The germline V and J ends were trimmed by 1 base and 3 bases, with 2 bases remaining between them.

This clonotype was counted ten times or more. The chain uses TRBV18 and TRBJ1-1; D might be TRBD1 (6 bases). Per the germline V gene, CDR1 is KGHSH and CDR2 is LQKENI. V was shortened by 3 bases and J by 3 bases, with 11 bases between the two germline ends. This CDR3 has 14 amino acids. The CDR3 spells CASSPDTGYTEAFF. DNA of the CDR3: TGTGCCAGCTCACCTGATACAGGGTACACTGAAGCTTTCTTT.

By share, this clonotype counts as medium-sized. V and J are TRBV7-9 and TRBJ1-2; the D is unclear. The CDR3 spans 12 residues. Trimming pared 6 bases from V and 3 bases from J, leaving 8 bases between. CDR1 and CDR2 from the germline V gene are SEHNR and FQNEAQ (reference sequence). CDR3 bases: TGTGCCAGCAGTTTCCGGGACTATGGCTACACCTTC. This translates into CASSFRDYGYTF.

This clonotype was counted at least ten times. The rearrangement links TRBV4-1 to TRBJ2-7; 9 nucleotides match TRBD2. Per germline, CDR1 MGHRA and CDR2 YSYEKL. This CDR3 region has 14 residues. Losses at the gene ends were 3 bases for V and 3 bases for J; bases not matched to a gene: 3. The CDR3 protein is CASSQRLADYEQYF. Here the CDR3 DNA reads TGCGCCAGCAGCCAGAGACTAGCGGACTACGAGCAGTACTTC.